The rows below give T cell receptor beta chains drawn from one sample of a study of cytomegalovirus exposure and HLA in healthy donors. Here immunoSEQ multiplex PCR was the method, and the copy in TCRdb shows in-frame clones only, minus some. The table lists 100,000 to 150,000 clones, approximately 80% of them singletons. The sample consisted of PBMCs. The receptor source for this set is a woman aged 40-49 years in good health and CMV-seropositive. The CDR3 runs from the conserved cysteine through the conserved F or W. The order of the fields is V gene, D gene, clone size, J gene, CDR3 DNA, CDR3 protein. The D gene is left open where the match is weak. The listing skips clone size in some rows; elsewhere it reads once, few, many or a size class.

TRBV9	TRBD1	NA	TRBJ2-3	TGTGCCAGCAGCGTTATTTCAGGGGGCGAGGTAGATACGCAGTATTTT	CASSVISGGEVDTQYF
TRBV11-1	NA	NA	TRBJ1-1	TGTGCCAGCAGCCGGAATGGGGGCAAGAGGACTGAAGCTTTCTTT	CASSRNGGKRTEAFF
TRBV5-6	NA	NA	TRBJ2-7	TGTGCCAGCAGCGCCGACTTCTACGAGCAGTACTTC	CASSADFYEQYF
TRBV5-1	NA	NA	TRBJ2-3	TGCGCCAGCAGCTTGCAGGGCCTTACTAGCACAGATACGCAGTATTTT	CASSLQGLTSTDTQYF
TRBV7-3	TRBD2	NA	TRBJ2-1	TGTGCCAGCAGCTTAAAAGGCGGGAGGGGGGATGAGCAGTTCTTC	CASSLKGGRGDEQFF
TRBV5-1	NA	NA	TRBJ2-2	TGCGCCAGCAGCTATCAGGGGTCGGGCACCGGGGAGCTGTTTTTT	CASSYQGSGTGELFF
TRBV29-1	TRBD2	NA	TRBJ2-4	TGCAGCGTTCGAGGACTAGCGGGAGCCAGGGAAAACATTCAGTACTTC	CSVRGLAGARENIQYF
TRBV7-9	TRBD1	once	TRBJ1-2	TGTGCCAGCAGCTTAGAGGCGTTGGGTTCCAGGGGGCGGTTTTATGGCTACACCTTC	CASSLEALGSRGRFYGYTF
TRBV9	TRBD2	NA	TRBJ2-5	TGTGCCAGCAGCGGGCGGGGGGACGATGGGGAGACCCAGTACTTC	CASSGRGDDGETQYF
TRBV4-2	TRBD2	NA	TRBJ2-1	TGTGCCAGCAGCCAAGAGGGGACTAGCGGCCATGAGCAGTTCTTC	CASSQEGTSGHEQFF
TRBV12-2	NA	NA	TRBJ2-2	TGTGCAAGTCGCTTAGGCGGGAGGGCGGGGGGCACCGGGGAGCTGTTTTTT	CASRLGGRAGGTGELFF
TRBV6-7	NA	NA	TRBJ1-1	TGTGCCAGCCCTCCCCAGACGGAGGGAGAGGTAGGGAACACTGAAGCTTTCTTT	CASPPQTEGEVGNTEAFF
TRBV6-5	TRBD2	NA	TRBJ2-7	TGTGCCAGCCACCGCGCGGGGGGATCCTACGAGCAGTACTTC	CASHRAGGSYEQYF
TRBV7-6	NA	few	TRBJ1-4	TGTGCCAGCAGCTTGGACAGCGGTGAAAAACTGTTTTTT	CASSLDSGEKLFF
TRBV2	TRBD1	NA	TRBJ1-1	TGTGCCAGCAGCCCGGACAGGGGGCTGAACACTGAAGCTTTCTTT	CASSPDRGLNTEAFF
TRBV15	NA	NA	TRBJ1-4	TGTGCCACCAGCAATCTCCTCATGGGGGCAGGGGAAAAACTGTTTTTT	CATSNLLMGAGEKLFF
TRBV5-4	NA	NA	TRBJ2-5	TGTGCCAGCAGCTTGGGGCAGGGCCAAGAGACCCAGTACTTC	CASSLGQGQETQYF
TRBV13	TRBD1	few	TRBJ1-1	TGTGCCAGCAGCCTGGACAGGACGACTTTCTTT	CASSLDRTTFF
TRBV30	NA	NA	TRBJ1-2	TGTGCCTGGGGACAGTCCTATGGCTACACCTTC	CAWGQSYGYTF
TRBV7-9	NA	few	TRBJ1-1	TGTGCCAGCAGCTTACTGGGTTTCGGGTCGATTGAAGCTTTCTTT	CASSLLGFGSIEAFF
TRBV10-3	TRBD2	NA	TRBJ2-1	TGTGCCATCAGTGTAGGGACTAGCGGGGGTTACAATGAGCAGTTCTTC	CAISVGTSGGYNEQFF
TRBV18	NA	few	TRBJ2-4	TGTGCCAGCTCACCAGCCCGCACACAAGCCAAAAACATTCAGTACTTC	CASSPARTQAKNIQYF
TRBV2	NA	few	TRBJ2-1	TGTGCCAGCAGTTTTATAGAGGAGCAGTTCTTC	CASSFIEEQFF
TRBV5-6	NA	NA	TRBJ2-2	TGTGCCAGCAGCTTGGACTCGCGCCAGAACACCGGGGAGCTGTTTTTT	CASSLDSRQNTGELFF
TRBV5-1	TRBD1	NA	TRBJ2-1	TGCGCCAGCAGCACGACAGGGCTTTACAATGAGCAGTTCTTC	CASSTTGLYNEQFF
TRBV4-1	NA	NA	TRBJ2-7	TGCGCCAGCAGCCAAGGGACGGGGTCGTCCTACGAGCAGTACTTC	CASSQGTGSSYEQYF
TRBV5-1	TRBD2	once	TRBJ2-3	TGCGCCAGCAGCCCACATCGGACTAGCGGGAGGGATAGCACAGATACGCAGTATTTT	CASSPHRTSGRDSTDTQYF
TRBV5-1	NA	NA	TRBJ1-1	TGCGCCAGCAGCCCGCGGGGAACCGGGTTTAGGAACACTGAAGCTTTCTTT	CASSPRGTGFRNTEAFF
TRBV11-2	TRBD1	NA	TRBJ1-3	TGTGCCAGCAGCTCCCCGACAGGGGGTGCCGGAAACACCATATATTTT	CASSSPTGGAGNTIYF
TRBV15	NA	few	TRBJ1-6	TGTGCCACCAGCCCCCGGTTCGAGGCGGATTCACCCCTCCACTTT	CATSPRFEADSPLHF
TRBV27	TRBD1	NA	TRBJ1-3	TGTGCCAGCAGGATGGTGGGGACAGCTGGAAACACCATATATTTT	CASRMVGTAGNTIYF